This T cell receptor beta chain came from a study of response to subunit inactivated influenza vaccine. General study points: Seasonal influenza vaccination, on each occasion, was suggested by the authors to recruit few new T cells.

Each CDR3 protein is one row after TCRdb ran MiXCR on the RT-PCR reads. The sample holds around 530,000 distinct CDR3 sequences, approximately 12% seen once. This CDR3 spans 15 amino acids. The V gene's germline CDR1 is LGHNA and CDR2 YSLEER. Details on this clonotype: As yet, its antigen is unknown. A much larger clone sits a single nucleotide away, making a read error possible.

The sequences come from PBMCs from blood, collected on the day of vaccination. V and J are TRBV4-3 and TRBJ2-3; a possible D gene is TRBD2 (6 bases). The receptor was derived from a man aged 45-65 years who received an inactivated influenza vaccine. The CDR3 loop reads CAGSQAVGGPDTQYF. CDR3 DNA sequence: TGCGCCGGCAGCCAAGCTGTGGGGGGACCAGATACGCAGTATTTT.